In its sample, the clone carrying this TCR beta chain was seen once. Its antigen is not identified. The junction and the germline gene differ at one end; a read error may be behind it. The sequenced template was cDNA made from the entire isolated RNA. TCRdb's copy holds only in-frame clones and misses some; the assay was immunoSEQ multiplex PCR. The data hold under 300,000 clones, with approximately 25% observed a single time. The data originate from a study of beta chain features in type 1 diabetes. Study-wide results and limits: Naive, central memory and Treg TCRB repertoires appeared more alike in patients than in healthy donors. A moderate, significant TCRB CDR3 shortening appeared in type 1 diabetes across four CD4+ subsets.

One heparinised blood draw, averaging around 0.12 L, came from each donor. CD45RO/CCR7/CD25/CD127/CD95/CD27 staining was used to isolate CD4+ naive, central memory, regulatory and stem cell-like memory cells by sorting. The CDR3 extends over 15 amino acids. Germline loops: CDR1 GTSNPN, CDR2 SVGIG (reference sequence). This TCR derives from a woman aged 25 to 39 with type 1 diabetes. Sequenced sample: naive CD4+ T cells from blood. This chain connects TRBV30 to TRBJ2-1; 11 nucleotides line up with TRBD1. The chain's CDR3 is CVWSVAGTGGHEQFF. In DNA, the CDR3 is TGTGTCTGGAGTGTCGCCGGGACAGGGGGGCATGAGCAGTTCTTC.